This record looks at one TCR beta chain sequence and its context. Using immunoSEQ multiplex PCR, the repertoire was profiled, and TCRdb retains in-frame clones only, with some absent. The top ten clones hold less than 2% of a sample with about 190,000 clones, approximately 90% of them seen once. The sample belongs to a study of control samples from healthy donors and cancer patients. With V trimmed by 3 bases and J by 0 bases, 9 bases remained unmatched. The CDR3 covers 18 residues. The germline CDR1 and CDR2 sequences are MNHEY and SMNVEV (reference sequence). This sequence was found in a man younger than 40 in good health. The V and J genes are TRBV27 and TRBJ2-3, with 10 bases lining up with TRBD1. Sequences were obtained from blood. In DNA, the CDR3 is TGTGCCAGCAGTTTCGCTAGGACAGGGGGGGTTAGCACAGATACGCAGTATTTT. Amino acids: CASSFARTGGVSTDTQYF.